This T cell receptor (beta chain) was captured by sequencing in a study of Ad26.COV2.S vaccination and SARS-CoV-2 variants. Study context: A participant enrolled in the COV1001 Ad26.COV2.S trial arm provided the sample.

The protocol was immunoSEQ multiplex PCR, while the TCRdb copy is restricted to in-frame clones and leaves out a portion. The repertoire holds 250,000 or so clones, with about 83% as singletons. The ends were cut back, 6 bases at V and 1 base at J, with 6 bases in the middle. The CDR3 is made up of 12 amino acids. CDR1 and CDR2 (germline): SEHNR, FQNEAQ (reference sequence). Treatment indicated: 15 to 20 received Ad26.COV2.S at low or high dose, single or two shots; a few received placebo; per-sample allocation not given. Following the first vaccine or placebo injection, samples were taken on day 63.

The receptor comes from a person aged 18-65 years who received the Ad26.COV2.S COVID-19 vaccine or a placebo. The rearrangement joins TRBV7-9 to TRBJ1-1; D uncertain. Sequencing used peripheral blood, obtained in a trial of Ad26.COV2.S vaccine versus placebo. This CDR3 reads CASRQSNTEAFF. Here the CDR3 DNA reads TGTGCCAGCAGACAGTCGAACACTGAAGCTTTCTTT.